A selection of T cell receptor beta chains follows, all from one sample in a study of T cells in Graves' hyperthyroidism and ophthalmopathy. One entry per CDR3 protein results from TCRdb running MiXCR on the multiplex PCR reads. The profile shows a few hundred thousand distinct CDR3 sequences, roughly 15% of them singletons. What was sequenced was blood. The receptors originated from a woman aged 35 to 49 with Graves' ophthalmopathy. Each CDR3 is given with its conserved first and last residue. The order of the fields is J gene, V gene, D gene, clone size, CDR3 DNA, CDR3 protein. D genes are given only for firm matches. Clone size is not always given. Where it is, it says once, few, many or a class for expanded clones.

TRBJ1-1,TRBV20-1,.,few,TGCAGTGCTAAAGGGACACCGAACACTGAAGCTTTCTTT,CSAKGTPNTEAFF
TRBJ2-5,TRBV2,.,many,TGTGCCAGCAGTGAAGCCAGGGCCACGGCCCAGTACTTC,CASSEARATAQYF
TRBJ2-3,TRBV2,.,few,TGTGCCAGCAGGACCATAGCGGGCACAGATACGCAGTATTTT,CASRTIAGTDTQYF
TRBJ1-5,TRBV28,.,many,TGTGCCAGCAGTTCACTCGACAGAAATCAGCCCCAGCATTTT,CASSSLDRNQPQHF
TRBJ1-1,TRBV3-1,.,many,TGTGCCAGCAGCCCAGGGAGAGGGAACACTGAAGCTTTCTTT,CASSPGRGNTEAFF
TRBJ2-7,TRBV20-1,TRBD2,.,TGCAGTGCCAGGACTAGCGGGGGAACCTACGAGCAGTACTTC,CSARTSGGTYEQYF
TRBJ1-2,TRBV28,.,many,TGTGCCAGCAGTTTAGGGGGTCGGCAGGACGGCGGCTACACCTTC,CASSLGGRQDGGYTF
TRBJ2-4,TRBV5-5,TRBD1,few,TGTGCCAGCAGCTCGCCCGACAGGGGTGCCAAAAACATTCAGTACTTC,CASSSPDRGAKNIQYF
TRBJ2-1,TRBV18,TRBD2,many,TGTGCCAGCTCACCAGAACTAGCGGGAGGTCCTGAGCAGTTCTTC,CASSPELAGGPEQFF
TRBJ1-2,TRBV4-2,TRBD1,.,TGTGCCAGCAGCCAAGATGACCTGGGACAGGGGTATGGCTACACCTTC,CASSQDDLGQGYGYTF
TRBJ1-1,TRBV5-5,.,many,TGTGCCAGCAGCACCGGACTCGAGGGCGAAGCTTTCTTT,CASSTGLEGEAFF
TRBJ2-7,TRBV2,TRBD1,many,TGTGCCAGCAGGGGGGACAGTACATCCTACGAGCAGTACTTC,CASRGDSTSYEQYF
TRBJ1-2,TRBV27,.,many,TGTGCTACCGGGCGGGGGTATGGCTACACCTTC,CATGRGYGYTF
TRBJ1-1,TRBV10-3,TRBD1,.,TGTGCCTCTTCGACAGGGGGCGATGCGATTGAAGCTTTCTTT,CASSTGGDAIEAFF
TRBJ2-4,TRBV6-1,.,few,TGTGCCAGCAGTGAGGGGAACAAAAACATTCAGTACTTC,CASSEGNKNIQYF
TRBJ2-3,TRBV6-2/TRBV6-3,TRBD2,.,TGTGCCAGCAGTAAACAACCCCCGGGACTAGCTGCAGATACGCAGTATTTT,CASSKQPPGLAADTQYF
TRBJ2-6,TRBV13,.,few,TGTGCCAGCAGCTGGAAAAGCTACCACACCTCTGGGGCCAACGTCCTGACTTTC,CASSWKSYHTSGANVLTF
TRBJ2-6,TRBV27,TRBD1,.,TGTGCCAGCAGTTGGTGGAGCAGGGGGAGATCAGGGGCCAACGTCCTGGCTTTC,CASSWWSRGRSGANVLAF
TRBJ1-2,TRBV27,TRBD1,.,TGTGCCAGCAGTCCGCACAGGGGGGGCGACTATGGCTACACCTTC,CASSPHRGGDYGYTF
TRBJ1-5,TRBV5-1,.,few,TGCGCCAGCAGCTCCCGGGCCGCTCCGGGGGTGAGGAATCAGCCCCAGCATTTT,CASSSRAAPGVRNQPQHF
TRBJ2-7,TRBV28,.,few,TGTGCCAGCAGCCGACTCAGGGGCGCGAGCTCCTACGAGCAGTACTTC,CASSRLRGASSYEQYF
TRBJ2-1,TRBV6-1,TRBD1,many,TGTGCCAGCGCGGGACAGGGGATGGGTGAGCAGTTCTTC,CASAGQGMGEQFF
TRBJ2-7,TRBV20-1,TRBD1,many,TGCAGTGCTACCAGGGGGCTTTCCTACGAGCAGTACTTC,CSATRGLSYEQYF
TRBJ2-3,TRBV5-1,TRBD2,few,TGCGCCAGCAGCGAAGCGGGAACCCTCACAGATACGCAGTATTTT,CASSEAGTLTDTQYF
TRBJ2-2,TRBV28,.,many,TGTGCCAGCAGTCCTCCGTCACCGCGTACCGGGGAGCTGTTTTTT,CASSPPSPRTGELFF
TRBJ1-1,TRBV27,.,.,TGTGCCAGCAGTTTTAAGGGGGAGACTGAAGCTTTCTTT,CASSFKGETEAFF
TRBJ1-1,TRBV20-1,.,many,TGCAGTGCTAGAGTACCCCAGGGAACACCTAAAGCTTTCTTT,CSARVPQGTPKAFF
TRBJ2-1,TRBV4-2,TRBD2,.,TGTGCCAGCAGCCAATTCACTAGCGGGAGTCGGGATGAGCAGTTCTTC,CASSQFTSGSRDEQFF
TRBJ2-7,TRBV28,.,few,TGTGCCAGCAGTTTCTCAGACGGGCCGCTCTACGAGCAGTACTTC,CASSFSDGPLYEQYF
TRBJ2-5,TRBV2,.,many,TGTGCCAGCAGTGAAGCGCTTCTGGGGGTAGTTCAAGAGACCCAGTACTTC,CASSEALLGVVQETQYF
TRBJ2-1,TRBV7-9,.,.,TGTGCCAGCAGCATCGTTCATGAGCAGTTCTTC,CASSIVHEQFF
TRBJ2-7,TRBV7-6,TRBD1,.,TGTGCCAGTAGCAGCTGGACAGGGGGCTACTACGAGCAGTACTTC,CASSSWTGGYYEQYF
TRBJ1-4,TRBV11-2,TRBD1,many,TGTGCCAGCAGGTTGGGCGGGACAGCAAATGAAAAACTGTTTTTT,CASRLGGTANEKLFF
TRBJ1-1,TRBV30,.,many,TGTGCCTGGAGTCGGACGGAGAACACTGAAGCTTTCTTT,CAWSRTENTEAFF
TRBJ1-2,TRBV3-1,.,many,TGTGCCAGCAGCCAAGAATGGACACCTAACTATGGCTACACCTTC,CASSQEWTPNYGYTF
TRBJ2-5,TRBV5-1,TRBD2,.,TGCGCCAGCAGCTATCGGACTAGCGGGGACCAAGAGACCCAGTACTTC,CASSYRTSGDQETQYF
TRBJ2-1,TRBV27,.,.,TGTGCCAGCCGAACAACTAGGGACTACAATGAGCAGTTCTTC,CASRTTRDYNEQFF
TRBJ1-1,TRBV6-6,TRBD1,few,TGTGCCAGCAGTTACAACAGGGGGAACACTGAAGCTTTCTTT,CASSYNRGNTEAFF
TRBJ2-5,TRBV6-5,TRBD2,few,TGTGCCAGCAGCCCCCGGGGTAGCGGGGGTCGGGAGACCCAGTACTTC,CASSPRGSGGRETQYF
TRBJ2-3,TRBV6-1,.,.,TGTGCCAGCAGGACCCGGGACTTTTACACAGATACGCAGTATTTT,CASRTRDFYTDTQYF
TRBJ2-1,TRBV2,.,many,TGTGCCAGCAAGCCCACAGGGGAGGGTGAGCAGTTCTTC,CASKPTGEGEQFF
TRBJ1-6,TRBV19,.,few,TGTGCCAGCACCGACCAGGGGTATGCACCCCTCCACTTT,CASTDQGYAPLHF
TRBJ2-2,TRBV3-1,TRBD2,many,TGTGCCAGCAGCCAGAACATCGGGGGGAGATCCGGGGAGCTGTTTTTT,CASSQNIGGRSGELFF
TRBJ2-1,TRBV27,.,many,TGTGCCAGCAAAACGAGCTCCTACAATGAGCAGTTCTTC,CASKTSSYNEQFF
TRBJ1-1,TRBV28,.,many,TGTGCCAGCATTAACCAGGGTAACACTGAAGCTTTCTTT,CASINQGNTEAFF
TRBJ1-2,TRBV29-1,TRBD1,many,TGCAGCGTTGATACCCAGGGGGCCGGCTATGGCTACACCTTC,CSVDTQGAGYGYTF
TRBJ2-2,TRBV30,.,.,TGTGCCTGGAGATGGCAGGGGAGAGACACCGGGGAGCTGTTTTTT,CAWRWQGRDTGELFF
TRBJ2-1,TRBV5-8,TRBD1,few,TGTGCCAGCAGCTGGGACAGGGAGGATGAGCAGTTCTTC,CASSWDREDEQFF
TRBJ2-1,TRBV20-1,TRBD2,.,TGCAGTGCTTTACCCACAGCGGGAGGCGGGTCCTACAATGAGCAGTTCTTC,CSALPTAGGGSYNEQFF
TRBJ2-2,TRBV29-1,TRBD2,few,TGCAGCGTTGGGGGGGGATCCGGGGAGCTGTTTTTT,CSVGGGSGELFF
TRBJ2-5,TRBV12-3/TRBV12-4,.,many,TGTGCCAGCAGACGACCAGGGGAAGAGACCCAGTACTTC,CASRRPGEETQYF
TRBJ2-3,TRBV14,.,.,TGTGCCAGCAGCCAAGATACCTCGACAGCCGGAGATACGCAGTATTTT,CASSQDTSTAGDTQYF
TRBJ1-5,TRBV18,.,many,TGTGCCAGCTCACCTACACGTAGCAATCAGCCCCAGCATTTT,CASSPTRSNQPQHF
TRBJ1-1,TRBV7-2,TRBD1,many,TGTGCCAGCAGTTATTACAGGGGTGTCACTGAAGCTTTCTTT,CASSYYRGVTEAFF
TRBJ1-1,TRBV7-8,.,.,TGTGCCAGCAGCCAAACGCGGGGGAGGAACACTGAAGCTTTCTTT,CASSQTRGRNTEAFF